These T cell receptor beta chains were read from a single sample in a study of response to subunit inactivated influenza vaccine. MiXCR was run by TCRdb on the RT-PCR reads, yielding one entry per CDR3 protein. The table shows 500,000 to 550,000 distinct CDR3 sequences, with less than 10% occurring only once. The sample was PBMCs from blood, taken roughly 24 months after vaccination. Every receptor here comes from a man between 50 and 75 years old who received an inactivated influenza vaccine. Both conserved end residues are part of each CDR3. D genes are given only for firm matches. Not all rows give a size; the values are once, few, many and, for expanded clones, a class.

V,size,D,J,DNA,CDR3
TRBV5-1,-,-,TRBJ1-2,TGCGCCAGCAGCCCCTCCTCCCGAGGTGGTAGACTTACTAACTATGGCTACACCTTC,CASSPSSRGGRLTNYGYTF
TRBV20-1,many,TRBD2,TRBJ2-2,TGCAGTGCTAGTGGGACTAGTGGAACCGGGGAGCTGTTTTTT,CSASGTSGTGELFF
TRBV12-3/TRBV12-4,-,TRBD1,TRBJ2-6,TGTGCCAGCAGCCGAGGACAGGGGGCGGCTGGGGCCAACGTCCTGACTTTC,CASSRGQGAAGANVLTF
TRBV24-1,few,-,TRBJ2-6,TGTGCCACCAGTGATTCAGGGGGGATGAGCTCTGGGGCCAACGTCCTGACTTTC,CATSDSGGMSSGANVLTF
TRBV3-1,many,TRBD1,TRBJ2-7,TGTGCCAGCAGCCCGGGACAGGGGTTCCACGAGCAGTACTTC,CASSPGQGFHEQYF
TRBV5-1,few,-,TRBJ1-1,TGCGCCAGCAGCTTGGTTGGCCTCTCGAACACTGAAGCTTTCTTT,CASSLVGLSNTEAFF
TRBV7-2,-,-,TRBJ2-4,TGTGCCAGCAGCTTAGCGTCAGGGGTCGTCCAAAACATTCAGTACTTC,CASSLASGVVQNIQYF
TRBV5-6,many,-,TRBJ1-5,TGTGCCAGCAGCTTGGGGCACCAGCCCCAGCATTTT,CASSLGHQPQHF
TRBV30,-,TRBD1,TRBJ2-5,TGTGCCTGGAGTACAGGGGCGGAGACCCAGTACTTC,CAWSTGAETQYF
TRBV20-1,-,TRBD2,TRBJ2-3,TGCAGTGCTCAGGGACTAGCGGGGGGCCCAAGCACAGATACGCAGTATTTT,CSAQGLAGGPSTDTQYF